The clone carrying this T cell receptor (beta chain) turned up a few times. This CDR3 has 13 residues. Germline CDR1 is SGHNT and CDR2 is YYREEE (reference sequence). Trimming removed 0 bases from V and 6 bases from J, with 9 bases in between. These data belong to a study of T-cell reconstitution after alpha-beta-depleted transplantation in children. Unique molecular identifiers tagged the TCRbeta library. MiXCR, run by TCRdb on the PCR reads, gives a single entry per CDR3 protein. The table includes a few hundred thousand distinct CDR3 sequences, approximately 6.9% detected once. The sample consisted of PBMCs, taken before TCRalphabeta/CD19-depleted stem cell transplant. The sequence derives from a boy between 2 and 15 years old with acute lymphoblastic leukemia, due to receive a stem cell transplant. The chain has TRBV5-4 and TRBJ1-1; D is unresolved. DNA for the CDR3: TGTGCCAGCAGCTTGGTCCAGGAGGCTGAAGCTTTCTTT. Its protein product is CASSLVQEAEAFF.